The sequence of this TCR beta chain was determined in a study of neurological immune-mediated disorders. Study-wide results and caveats: Among 34 multiple sclerosis patients, phylogenetic grouping put the repertoires of 18 into a single related-CDR3 cluster, a possible signature.

This clonotype has just a few counts. Its antigen is unidentified. The unsorted libraries originated from 2 million PBMCs that had been stored at -80 C. TCRdb reprocessed the 5' RACE reads with MiXCR, giving one entry per CDR3 protein. The sample has 54,000 or so distinct CDR3 sequences, around 3.4% seen once. CDR3 length equals 14 residues. Germline-derived CDR1 and CDR2 are SGHDN and FVKESK. V lost 3 bases, J lost 4 bases, and 12 bases lay in between. The chain links TRBV14 to TRBJ2-5; weak D call: TRBD1 (5 bases). Sequenced input: PBMCs. This TCR came from a woman aged 25 to 45 with multiple sclerosis. CDR3 sequence (DNA): TGTGCCAGCAGCCACCAGGACAATCTAGAGACCCAGTACTTC. This gives the protein CASSHQDNLETQYF.